Following are 30 T cell receptor beta chains from one sample sequenced in a study of blood T cells in healthy people across ages. A second PCR of 7 to 11 cycles used a sample-barcoded 5' primer and a J-beta primer mix. TCRdb re-called the 5' RACE reads through MiXCR, storing one row per CDR3 protein. The sample records some 1,500,000 distinct CDR3 sequences, approximately 39% being singletons. Sequencing was carried out using blood. The source of these receptors is a woman aged 18-29 years in good health.

The chain carries TRBV9 and TRBJ2-7, with 8 bases identical to TRBD1. The V and J ends lost 3 bases and 3 bases, in that order; junction bases with no gene match: 11. The CDR3 has 16 residues. Per the germline V gene, CDR1 is SGDLS and CDR2 is YYNGEE. CDR3 bases: TGTGCCAGCAGCGAGACAGGGGCCTATTCCATCTACGAGCAGTACTTC. Translating gives CASSETGAYSIYEQYF.

The V gene is TRBV16, the J gene TRBJ1-5; possibly TRBD1 for D (5 bases). Trimming took off 4 bases at V and 4 bases at J, with 14 bases between the two ends. CDR3 length: 15 amino acids. Germline-derived CDR1 and CDR2 are KGHSY and FQNENV. CDR3 protein: CASSRRAGDNQPQHF. CDR3 sequence (DNA): TGTGCCAGCAGCCGCAGGGCGGGTGATAATCAGCCCCAGCATTTT.

Note on this clonotype: Compared with germline, one end of the junction differs, possibly owing to a read error. V usage is TRBV7-8 and J usage is TRBJ1-1, with a weak D call TRBD1 (5 bases). The CDR3 spans 14 residues. Germline lookup yields CDR1 SGHVS and CDR2 FQNEAQ. The chain's CDR3 is CAGSLGDLVFGAFF. The DNA of the CDR3 is TGTGCCGGCAGCTTAGGGGACCTTGTTTTCGGGGCTTTCTTT. Full variable domain (outside the CDR3, taken from reference TRBV7-8 and TRBJ1-1): GAGVSQSPRYKVAKRGQDVALRCDPISGHVSLFWYQQALGQGPEFLTYFQNEAQLDKSGLPSDRFFAERPEGSVSTLKIQRTQQEDSAVYLCAGSLGDLVFGAFFGQGTRLTVV.

Only a few counts were recorded for this clonotype. This sequence joins TRBV3-1 and TRBJ2-1, with TRBD2 matching over 10 bases. Germline CDR1 is LGHDT and CDR2 is YNNKEL (reference sequence). Trimming took 4 bases from V and 8 from J; bases not matched to a gene: 5. The CDR3 consists of 14 residues. The DNA for the CDR3 is TGTGCCAGCAGCCGGGCTAGCGGGAGATATGAGCAGTTCTTC. This encodes CASSRASGRYEQFF.

The chain joins TRBV4-1 to TRBJ2-3; 10 positions match TRBD2. This CDR3 is built from 19 residues. J lost 0 bases, V lost 4 bases, and 13 bases had no gene match. Per the germline V gene, CDR1 is MGHRA and CDR2 is YSYEKL. The CDR3 DNA reads as TGCGCCAGCAGCCGCCGTCTTCTAGCGGGGGATTCGAGCACAGATACGCAGTATTTT. It translates to CASSRRLLAGDSSTDTQYF.

CDR3 in DNA: TGCGCCAGCAGCCAGCCTTCCACCAGGGCCTCGTCCTACGAGCAGTTCTTC. Amino acid sequence: CASSQPSTRASSYEQFF. The V and J genes are TRBV4-3 and TRBJ2-1, with D possibly being TRBD1 (5 bases). CDR1 is LGHNA, CDR2 YSLEER, per germline. This CDR3 has 17 amino acids. Trimming pared 3 bases from V and 10 bases from J, leaving 25 bases between.

With regard to this clonotype: The junction departs from the called germline gene at one end, perhaps through a read error. The chain is built from TRBV4-3 and TRBJ2-3; TRBD1 aligns across 8 bases. This CDR3 region has 15 residues. The V gene's germline CDR1 is LGHNA and CDR2 YSLEER. The CDR3: CASSTQGAPTETQYF. CDR3 sequence (DNA): TGCGCCAGCAGCACCCAGGGGGCTCCCACAGAGACGCAGTATTTT.

In this sample, this clonotype turned up a few times. The chain combines TRBV4-1 with TRBJ2-1; D unresolved. The CDR3 length is 17 residues. Germline V gene sequence: CDR1 MGHRA, CDR2 YSYEKL. With 4 bases removed from V and 0 bases from J, the gap between germline ends came to 16 bases. DNA for the CDR3: TGCGCCAGCAGCCTCCTACCCCCGGTTAACTCCTACAATGAGCAGTTCTTC. Amino acids: CASSLLPPVNSYNEQFF.

This chain uses TRBV6-6 with TRBJ2-3; 8 positions agree with TRBD1. The CDR3 contains 15 residues. Looked up from germline, CDR1 is MNHNY and CDR2 is SVGAGI (reference sequence). Losses at the gene ends were 5 bases for V and 2 bases for J; bases not matched to a gene: 6. CDR3 loop: CASSPSDRATDTQYF. CDR3 DNA sequence: TGTGCCAGCAGTCCCTCGGACAGGGCCACAGATACGCAGTATTTT.

This clonotype was counted only a few times. The rearrangement uses TRBV5-1 and TRBJ2-1, with no clear D. The CDR3 is 13 residues long. V was cut by 4 bases and J by 5 bases, with 10 bases left in between. The germline CDR1 and CDR2 sequences are SGHRS and YFSETQ. DNA of the CDR3: TGCGCCAGCAGCGTGGTGCCAGACAATGAGCAGTTCTTC. This sequence encodes CASSVVPDNEQFF.

The rearrangement uses TRBV27 and TRBJ2-5, with TRBD2 matching 9 bases. The germline CDR1 and CDR2 sequences are MNHEY and SMNVEV (reference sequence). This CDR3 is 16 amino acids long. Trimming took 4 bases from V and 11 from J; bases not matched to a gene: 17. In DNA form, the CDR3 reads TGTGCCAGCAGTTCCCCTAGCGGGACGGTTAGCAATGAGCAGTACTTC. It yields the protein CASSSPSGTVSNEQYF.

The chain links TRBV6-5 to TRBJ2-5; possible D gene TRBD1, 5 bases. The end of the DNA is better explained by TRBJ2-7, so the J call may be wrong. Germline CDR1 and CDR2: MNHEY and SVGAGI. The CDR3 covers 15 residues. The CDR3 DNA reads as TGTGCCAGCAGTTACAACACAGGAAATTACTACGAGCAGTACTTC. This codes for CASSYNTGNYYEQYF.

This clonotype was found a few times. The chain has TRBV30 and TRBJ1-5; D call uncertain. Germline V gene lookup returns CDR1 GTSNPN and CDR2 SVGIG (reference sequence). The CDR3 loop spans 14 amino acids. Deletions cut 0 bases from V and 2 bases from J, with 8 bases between. The CDR3 DNA sequence: TGTGCCTGGAGTGTAACTTCTGGCAATCAGCCCCAGCATTTT. As protein: CAWSVTSGNQPQHF.

V gene TRBV7-2 combines with J gene TRBJ2-3; D is unclear. Looked up from germline, CDR1 is SGHTA and CDR2 is FQGNSA. Between the trimmed V and J ends, which lost 3 bases and 6 bases, there was a span of 10 bases. The CDR3 consists of 13 residues. The CDR3 coding sequence is TGTGCCAGCAGCTTTTCCCCCTCTGATACGCAGTATTTT. Amino acid sequence: CASSFSPSDTQYF. Full variable domain (outside the CDR3, taken from reference TRBV7-2 and TRBJ2-3): GAGVSQSPSNKVTEKGKDVELRCDPISGHTALYWYRQSLGQGLEFLIYFQGNSAPDKSGLPSDRFSAERTGGSVSTLTIQRTQQEDSAVYLCASSFSPSDTQYFGPGTRLTVL.

This clonotype was recorded a few times. The rearrangement joins TRBV2 to TRBJ2-5; 16 bases agree with TRBD2. The J call could be wrong; TRBJ2-7 is a better fit for the DNA end. Germline V gives CDR1 SNHLY, CDR2 FYNNEI. The CDR3 extends over 16 amino acids. The CDR3 region is CASYGTSGRARYEQYF. CDR3 bases: TGTGCCAGCTACGGGACTAGCGGGAGGGCCAGGTACGAGCAGTACTTC.

This clonotype was observed a few times. V usage is TRBV7-9 and J usage is TRBJ2-2, with TRBD1 as a possible D gene (6 bases). Trimming left V 0 bases short and J 2 bases short, with 10 bases between. This CDR3 spans 16 amino acids. Germline loops: CDR1 SEHNR, CDR2 FQNEAQ (reference sequence). CDR3 in DNA: TGTGCCAGCAGCTTAGCGGACAGTGCTAACACCGGGGAGCTGTTTTTT. Translated: CASSLADSANTGELFF.

The chain combines TRBV12-3 or TRBV12-4 with TRBJ2-3; the D is unclear. CDR3 length: 15 amino acids. V was cut by 1 base and J by 0 bases, with 8 bases left in between. CDR3 in DNA: TGTGCCAGCAGTTTAGAAGCCCGGAGCACAGATACGCAGTATTTT. It translates to CASSLEARSTDTQYF.

This clonotype appeared a few times. This rearrangement joins TRBV28 to TRBJ2-7; 8 bases agree with TRBD1. The CDR3 runs to 16 residues. The V segment lost 5 bases and the J segment 3 bases; nucleotides outside the gene matches: 12. Germline assignment: CDR1 MDHEN and CDR2 SYDVKM. CDR3 residues: CASSTIRTGQGYEQYF. The CDR3 bases are TGTGCCAGCAGTACGATAAGGACAGGGCAAGGCTACGAGCAGTACTTC. The complete variable domain, with remaining parts taken from reference TRBV28 and TRBJ2-7, reads DVKVTQSSRYLVKRTGEKVFLECVQDMDHENMFWYRQDPGLGLRLIYFSYDVKMKEKGDIPEGYSVSREKKERFSLILESASTNQTSMYLCASSTIRTGQGYEQYFGPGTRLTVT.

In this sample, this clonotype turned up a few times. V is TRBV10-3 and J is TRBJ1-3; the D is unclear. The V and J ends lost 4 bases and 0 bases respectively, with 4 bases between them. The CDR3 sequence is 13 residues long. Germline CDR1 ENHRY, CDR2 SYGVKD. The CDR3 nucleotides read TGTGCCATCAGTGGGAGCTCTGGAAACACCATATATTTT. Protein product: CAISGSSGNTIYF.

The chain is built from TRBV3-1 and TRBJ2-7; 12 nucleotides agree with TRBD2. V lost 0 bases to trimming and J lost 6 bases; unmatched junction nucleotides: 9. Germline-derived CDR1 and CDR2 are LGHDT and YNNKEL (reference sequence). CDR3 length: 17 residues. The CDR3 protein is CASSQDYTSGRIGEQYF. The CDR3 region has the DNA TGTGCCAGCAGCCAAGATTACACTAGCGGGAGGATAGGCGAGCAGTACTTC.

The chain recombines TRBV3-1 with TRBJ2-1, with TRBD2 matching 7 bases. The CDR3 is made up of 17 amino acids. Unmatched junction bases numbered 12, after V lost 4 bases and J lost 3 bases. Germline CDR1 LGHDT, CDR2 YNNKEL (reference sequence). Here the CDR3 DNA reads TGTGCCAGCAGCCCTCAGGGTAGAAAGCGGGACTACAATGAGCAGTTCTTC. The encoded protein is CASSPQGRKRDYNEQFF.

The rearrangement links TRBV7-9 to TRBJ2-1; D unresolved. Trimming pared 3 bases from V and 5 bases from J, leaving 8 bases between. The CDR3 is 13 amino acids. Germline CDR1 is SEHNR and CDR2 is FQNEAQ (reference sequence). Here the CDR3 DNA reads TGTGCCAGCAGCTTGTTTCTGGACAATGAGCAGTTCTTC. Its translation is CASSLFLDNEQFF.

This clonotype has only a few counts. The chain links TRBV29-1 to TRBJ1-1; 8 bases align to TRBD1. CDR3 length: 15 residues. V dropped 3 bases and J dropped 1; count of bases not matched to a gene: 7. CDR1 SQVTM and CDR2 ANQGSEA come from the germline V gene. The CDR3 region is CSVDSFQGANTEAFF. CDR3 coding DNA: TGCAGCGTTGATAGCTTCCAGGGGGCGAACACTGAAGCTTTCTTT. Supplemented by reference TRBV29-1 and TRBJ1-1, the full variable domain reads SAVISQKPSRDICQRGTSLTIQCQVDSQVTMMFWYRQQPGQSLTLIATANQGSEATYESGFVIDKFPISRPNLTFSTLTVSNMSPEDSSIYLCSVDSFQGANTEAFFGQGTRLTVV.

This clonotype came up once. The gene calls are TRBV18 and TRBJ1-1; weak D call: TRBD1 (6 bases). CDR1 KGHSH and CDR2 LQKENI come from the germline V gene. This CDR3 is built from 14 residues. The ends were cut back, 3 bases at V and 11 bases at J, with 19 bases in the middle. CDR3 sequence: CASSPSSQGMRAFF. The DNA for the CDR3 is TGTGCCAGCTCACCGAGTTCGCAGGGGATGAGGGCTTTCTTT.

The chain joins TRBV27 to TRBJ2-6, with no clear D. The CDR3 has 17 residues. V lost 1 base, J lost 3 bases, and 13 bases lay in between. Germline V gene lookup returns CDR1 MNHEY and CDR2 SMNVEV (reference sequence). CDR3 amino acids: CASSLLAGAGGANVLTF. As DNA, the CDR3 is TGTGCCAGCAGTTTATTGGCAGGAGCAGGTGGGGCCAACGTCCTGACTTTC.

The table lists this clonotype with a few counts. The chain recombines TRBV5-1 with TRBJ2-5; 10 bases are a match to TRBD2. The CDR3 totals 17 residues. Trimming removed 4 bases from V and 0 bases from J; junction bases left unmatched: 9. Germline V gene data show CDR1 as SGHRS and CDR2 as YFSETQ. The CDR3: CASSRGLAGVNQETQYF. Written as DNA, the CDR3 is TGCGCCAGCAGCCGGGGGCTAGCGGGAGTGAACCAAGAGACCCAGTACTTC.

V and J are TRBV27 and TRBJ2-7; perhaps TRBD2 as D (5 bases). This CDR3 contains 15 residues. Germline CDR1 MNHEY, CDR2 SMNVEV (reference sequence). V gave up 3 bases and J gave up 2 bases, with 14 bases separating them. CDR3: CASSFVGLGAYEQYF. In DNA, the CDR3 is TGTGCCAGCAGTTTTGTAGGACTCGGAGCCTACGAGCAGTACTTC.

V and J are TRBV6-5 and TRBJ1-2, with TRBD1 as a possible D gene (5 bases). Germline values: CDR1 MNHEY, CDR2 SVGAGI. V lost 10 bases, J lost 2 bases, and 17 bases lay in between. The length of the CDR3 is 14 residues. The CDR3 region has the DNA TGTGCCAACAGCCAGGACATTCCGAACTATGGCTACACCTTC. It specifies CANSQDIPNYGYTF.

The chain carries TRBV7-9 and TRBJ1-2; 7 bases fit TRBD1. The CDR3 contains 15 residues. J was trimmed by 4 bases and V by 1 base; bases with no gene match: 6. CDR1 is SEHNR, CDR2 FQNEAQ, per germline (reference sequence). CDR3 nucleotide sequence: TGTGCCAGCAGCTTAGGGGACAGCGATGTCTATGGCTACACCTTC. Translation gives CASSLGDSDVYGYTF.

The J gene is TRBJ1-2, the V gene TRBV28; TRBD1 matches at 7 bases. Germline V gene lookup returns CDR1 MDHEN and CDR2 SYDVKM. CDR3 length: 16 amino acids. Germline trimming cut 1 base from V and 10 bases from J; bases unmatched to any gene: 15. The CDR3 nucleotides are TGTGCCAGCAGTTTATCCGAAAATGACAGGGTCCTGGCCTACACCTTC. The encoded protein is CASSLSENDRVLAYTF.